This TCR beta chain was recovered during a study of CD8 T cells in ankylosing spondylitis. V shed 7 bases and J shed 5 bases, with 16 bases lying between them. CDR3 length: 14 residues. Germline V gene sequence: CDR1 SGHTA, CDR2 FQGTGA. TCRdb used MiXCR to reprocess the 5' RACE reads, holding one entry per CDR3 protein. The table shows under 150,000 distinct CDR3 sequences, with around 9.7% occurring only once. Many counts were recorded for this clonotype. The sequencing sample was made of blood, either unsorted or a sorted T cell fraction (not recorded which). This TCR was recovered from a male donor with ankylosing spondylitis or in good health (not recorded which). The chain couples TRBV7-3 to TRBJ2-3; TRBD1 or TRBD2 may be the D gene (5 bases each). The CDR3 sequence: CASTRGFQGDTQYF. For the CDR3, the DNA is TGTGCCAGCACGAGGGGATTCCAAGGAGATACGCAGTATTTT. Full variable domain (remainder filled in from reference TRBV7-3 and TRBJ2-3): GAGVSQTPSNKVTEKGKYVELRCDPISGHTALYWYRQSLGQGPEFLIYFQGTGAADDSGLPNDRFFAVRPEGSVSTLKIQRTERGDSAVYLCASTRGFQGDTQYFGPGTRLTVL.